This T cell receptor beta chain was profiled in a study of cytotoxic CD8 clonotypes in ibrutinib-treated CLL. Study summary: Mean per-sample yields comprised about 270,000 productive templates and fewer than 95,000 productive rearrangements.

Regarding the study as a whole: Clonality was higher at ibrutinib response and returned toward baseline at progression.

CDR3 length: 15 residues. CDR1 is GTSNPN and CDR2 is SVGIG in the germline V gene (reference sequence). V was pared by 4 bases and J by 2 bases, with 17 bases between. Assay used: immunoSEQ multiplex PCR; TCRdb lists only in-frame clones, some missing. The sample has 45,000 to 55,000 clones; around half are singletons. About this clone: Its matching antigen is unknown.

The rearrangement joins TRBV30 to TRBJ1-1; unclear D gene. Here the sequenced sample was PBMCs, taken after 12 months of ibrutinib treatment. The origin of this receptor is a human donor with chronic lymphocytic leukemia. The CDR3, as DNA: TGTGCCTGGACCATGGACCGAAGGTTTAACACTGAAGCTTTCTTT. It codes for CAWTMDRRFNTEAFF.